These 27 T cell receptor beta chains came from one sample sequenced in a study of T cell repertoires in cytomegalovirus infection. TCRdb reanalysed the reads using MiXCR and keeps one entry per CDR3 protein. The table has about 680,000 distinct CDR3 sequences, 24% seen once. Sequenced: CD8+ T cells from PBMCs. The source of these receptors is a human donor in good health (CMV status not recorded). Some clones in this sample may be carry-over from other donors' samples.

Comments on this clonotype: A read error may account for a junction end that differs from germline. V usage is TRBV19 and J usage is TRBJ1-1, with D unclear. CDR1 and CDR2 (germline): LNHDA, SQIVND (reference sequence). The CDR3 covers 12 residues. CDR3 in amino acids: CASSIGGTEALF. CDR3 DNA sequence: TGTGCCAGTAGTATCGGCGGAACTGAAGCTCTCTTT.

This clonotype was picked up a small number of times. CDR3 nucleotide sequence: TGTGCCAGCAGTTATGACATATTGGAGACCCAGTACTTC. It codes for CASSYDILETQYF. This sequence joins TRBV6-1 and TRBJ2-5; D gene unclear. The CDR3 length is 13 residues. Trimming cost V 5 bases and J 5 bases, with 12 bases left between them. Germline-derived CDR1 and CDR2 are MNHNS and SASEGT.

The V gene is TRBV19, the J gene TRBJ2-3; 10 bases agree with TRBD1. CDR3 length: 15 amino acids. Trimming removed 5 bases from V and 4 bases from J; junction bases left unmatched: 6. CDR1 and CDR2 from the germline V gene are LNHDA and SQIVND (reference sequence). The DNA of the CDR3 is TGTGCCAGTAGTCCCACCGGACAGGGGGCAGATACGCAGTATTTT. Its translation: CASSPTGQGADTQYF. Drawing the rest from reference TRBV19 and TRBJ2-3, the complete variable domain is DGGITQSPKYLFRKEGQNVTLSCEQNLNHDAMYWYRQDPGQGLRLIYYSQIVNDFQKGDIAEGYSVSREKKESFPLTVTSAQKNPTAFYLCASSPTGQGADTQYFGPGTRLTVL.

For this clonotype: The junction does not match germline at one end; this may be a read error. The chain is built from TRBV28 and TRBJ1-2, with TRBD1 matching 9 bases. CDR1 MDHEN and CDR2 SYDVKM come from the germline V gene. The CDR3 has 17 residues. CDR3 coding DNA: TGTGCCAGCAGTTTATTAGGGGACAGGGATCTAAACTATGGCCACACCTTC. Its protein is CASSLLGDRDLNYGHTF.

Note on this clonotype: This sequence may be a read error, since a much larger clone differs from it by one base. The gene calls are TRBV7-9 and TRBJ2-5, with D perhaps assigned TRBD1 or TRBD2 (5 bases each). Germline V gene lookup returns CDR1 SEHNR and CDR2 FQNEAQ (reference sequence). This CDR3 comprises 14 residues. The CDR3 DNA reads as TGTACCAGCAGCTCTCCAGGGAGTCGGGAGACCCAGTACTTC. Protein: CTSSSPGSRETQYF.

Ten or more counts support this clonotype. The chain recombines TRBV11-2 with TRBJ2-7, with D unresolved. The CDR3 length is 12 residues. CDR1 and CDR2 from the germline V gene are SGHAT and FQNNGV. Between the trimmed V and J ends, which lost 5 bases and 7 bases, there was a span of 12 bases. For the CDR3, the DNA is TGTGCCAGCAGCCCGACACGTGGAGAGCAGTACTTC. Its translation: CASSPTRGEQYF.

The CDR3 DNA is TGTGCCAGCAGCCTGGACATCGCCTCAACCTACGAGCAGTACTTC. As protein: CASSLDIASTYEQYF. V is TRBV7-6 and J is TRBJ2-7; perhaps TRBD1 as D (5 bases). The ends were cut back, 5 bases at V and 2 bases at J, with 16 bases in the middle. CDR3 length equals 15 residues. Germline-derived CDR1 and CDR2 are SGHVS and FNYEAQ.

This chain connects TRBV6-2 or TRBV6-3 to TRBJ2-3; D is uncertain. CDR3 length: 14 residues. Germline V gene sequence: CDR1 MNHEY, CDR2 SVGEGT. V lost 8 bases and J lost 4, with 16 bases in between. In DNA, the CDR3 is TGTGCCAGCGCCACAGCCACGAGTCCAGATACGCAGTATTTT. Translated, it gives CASATATSPDTQYF.

This clonotype was seen ten or more times. This chain connects TRBV28 to TRBJ1-1; no clear D gene. CDR3 length: 13 amino acids. CDR1 is MDHEN and CDR2 is SYDVKM in the germline V gene. Trimming removed 2 bases from V and 1 base from J, with 5 bases in between. CDR3 in DNA: TGTGCCAGCAGTTTAGTCTGGAACACTGAAGCTTTCTTT. Residues: CASSLVWNTEAFF.

The rearrangement uses TRBV27 and TRBJ2-7; D is tentatively TRBD1 or TRBD2 (6 bases each). The CDR3 loop spans 13 amino acids. V was pared by 7 bases and J by 3 bases, with 13 bases between. Germline assignment: CDR1 MNHEY and CDR2 SMNVEV (reference sequence). The CDR3 region is CASKKGGRYEQYF. CDR3 sequence (DNA): TGTGCCAGCAAGAAGGGGGGCCGCTACGAGCAGTACTTC.

This clonotype has ten or more counts. The V gene is TRBV7-2, the J gene TRBJ2-5; TRBD2 aligns across 9 bases. Losses at the gene ends were 3 bases for V and 3 bases for J; bases not matched to a gene: 8. This CDR3 is 16 amino acids long. CDR1 SGHTA and CDR2 FQGNSA come from the germline V gene. The CDR3 loop is CASSFDATSGEETQYF. In DNA, the CDR3 is TGTGCCAGCAGCTTCGACGCGACTAGCGGAGAAGAGACCCAGTACTTC.

This clonotype was found once. The germline gene is not matched at one end of the junction; a read error may be the cause. The J gene is TRBJ2-2, the V gene TRBV2; tentatively, D is TRBD1 (5 bases). The CDR3 runs to 18 residues. Germline CDR1 reads SNHLY; CDR2 reads FYNNEI. CDR3 sequence: CANSVSTAITSNTGELFF. In DNA, the CDR3 is TGTGCCAACAGTGTTTCGACAGCGATTACTTCGAACACCGGGGAGCTGTTTTTT.

In the case of this clonotype: A read error is possible here, since a much larger clone lies one base away. The chain links TRBV6-1 to TRBJ1-1; D unresolved. This CDR3 spans 17 amino acids. CDR1 is MNHNS, CDR2 SASEGT, per germline. The V end lost 5 bases, the J end lost 3 bases, and 22 bases lay between the germline ends. CDR3 nucleotides: TGTGCCAGCAGTAGATCGGGGATCCTCGGTATGGACACTGAAGCTTTCTTT. The encoded protein is CASSRSGILGMDTEAFF.

This clonotype appeared many times. J is TRBJ2-7 and V is TRBV7-2, with TRBD2 identical over 11 bases. With 3 bases clipped from V and 3 bases from J, the junction kept 4 bases outside the gene matches. The CDR3 consists of 15 residues. Germline lookup yields CDR1 SGHTA and CDR2 FQGNSA. The chain's CDR3 is CASSFLAGGRYEQYV. DNA of the CDR3: TGTGCCAGCAGCTTCTTAGCGGGGGGGCGCTACGAGCAGTACGTC.

This chain links TRBV7-3 with TRBJ1-1, with a weak D call TRBD1 (6 bases). Trimming stripped 0 bases from V and 1 base from J, with 18 bases between. Germline assignment: CDR1 SGHTA and CDR2 FQGTGA. This CDR3 is 18 amino acids long. The CDR3 region is CASSLTPLAQGSNTEAFF. CDR3 nucleotide sequence: TGTGCCAGCAGCTTAACCCCACTTGCCCAGGGGTCGAACACTGAAGCTTTCTTT.

The chain joins TRBV6-6 to TRBJ2-7; D uncertain. V lost 0 bases to trimming and J lost 2 bases, with 5 bases between them. This CDR3 is 13 amino acids long. Germline CDR1 MNHNY, CDR2 SVGAGI (reference sequence). Here the CDR3 reads CASSYSLAYEQYV. CDR3 nucleotides: TGTGCCAGCAGTTACTCCCTAGCCTACGAGCAGTACGTC.

This clonotype was seen ten or more times. The chain employs TRBV7-8 and TRBJ2-5; no clear D gene. This CDR3 is built from 15 residues. Germline lookup yields CDR1 SGHVS and CDR2 FQNEAQ. The V end lost 1 base, the J end lost 4 bases, and 13 bases lay between the germline ends. Written as DNA, the CDR3 is TGTGCCAGCAGCTTAGAATTAGCCCGAGGAGAGACCCAGTACTTC. Its protein is CASSLELARGETQYF.

This clonotype was picked up one time. This clone may be a read error of a much larger clone one base away. Lacking the conserved final phenylalanine or tryptophan, this CDR3 likely reflects a read error. This chain links TRBV7-2 with TRBJ2-5; 13 nucleotides line up with TRBD2. V lost 5 bases, J lost 2 bases, and 5 bases stayed unmatched. This CDR3 is built from 16 residues. Germline CDR1 SGHTA, CDR2 FQGNSA. Here the CDR3 DNA reads TGTGCCAGCAGCCCGGGACTAGCGGGGTCACAAGAGACCCAGTACTCC. Protein sequence: CASSPGLAGSQETQYS.

In its sample, this clonotype was seen many times. The rearrangement joins TRBV28 to TRBJ1-1; 9 nucleotides line up with TRBD1. Germline trimming cut 6 bases from V and 8 bases from J; bases unmatched to any gene: 19. This CDR3 has 17 residues. Germline V lookup: CDR1 MDHEN, CDR2 SYDVKM. CDR3 nucleotides: TGTGCCAGCAGCCCTATCCCCGGGACAGGGAACCAAGGAGAAGCTTTCTTT. Translating it yields CASSPIPGTGNQGEAFF.

Only a few counts were recorded for this clonotype. The V call is TRBV20-1, the J call TRBJ1-1, with 7 bases matching TRBD1. The junction had 2 bases not matched to a gene; V was cut back by 3 bases and J by 1 base. Germline V CDR1 and CDR2: DFQATT, SNEGSKA (reference sequence). The CDR3 contains 13 residues. DNA for the CDR3: TGCAGTGCTAGGGGACAGACGAACACTGAAGCTTTCTTT. Translating it yields CSARGQTNTEAFF.

This clonotype was counted many times. The chain employs TRBV28 and TRBJ2-2; possibly TRBD2 for D (6 bases). The CDR3 loop spans 15 amino acids. With 6 bases removed from V and 5 bases from J, the gap between germline ends came to 16 bases. Germline lookup yields CDR1 MDHEN and CDR2 SYDVKM. This CDR3 is CASSNLEGSTGELFF. For the CDR3, the DNA is TGTGCCAGCAGCAACTTGGAGGGGTCAACCGGGGAGCTGTTTTTT. Complete variable domain (other parts from reference TRBV28 and TRBJ2-2): DVKVTQSSRYLVKRTGEKVFLECVQDMDHENMFWYRQDPGLGLRLIYFSYDVKMKEKGDIPEGYSVSREKKERFSLILESASTNQTSMYLCASSNLEGSTGELFFGEGSRLTVL.

This clonotype has only a few counts. This chain uses TRBV7-2 with TRBJ1-3; 7 bases map to TRBD1. Trimming removed 4 bases from V and 0 bases from J; junction bases left unmatched: 3. Germline V gene sequence: CDR1 SGHTA, CDR2 FQGNSA. This CDR3 spans 15 amino acids. The CDR3: CASSYGDSSGNTIYF. In nucleotides, the CDR3 is TGTGCCAGCAGCTACGGGGACAGCTCTGGAAACACCATATATTTT.

This clonotype was counted a few times. The V and J genes are TRBV12-3 or TRBV12-4 and TRBJ1-1; TRBD1 agrees at 10 bases. With 3 bases clipped from V and 3 bases from J, the junction kept 7 bases outside the gene matches. The CDR3 runs 16 residues. The CDR3 loop reads CASSFPGTGVDTEAFF. The CDR3 region has the DNA TGTGCCAGCAGTTTTCCCGGGACAGGGGTTGACACTGAAGCTTTCTTT.

This clonotype has only a few counts. V gene TRBV7-9 combines with J gene TRBJ2-1; D is undetermined. V lost 5 bases to trimming and J lost 5 bases, with 19 bases between them. Germline values: CDR1 SEHNR, CDR2 FQNEAQ (reference sequence). This CDR3 region has 16 residues. The CDR3: CASSRSVGSGNNEQFF. The CDR3 region has the DNA TGTGCCAGCAGCCGCTCGGTGGGCTCCGGAAACAATGAGCAGTTCTTC. The whole variable domain, filled in from reference TRBV7-9 and TRBJ2-1, reads DTGVSQNPRHKITKRGQNVTFRCDPISEHNRLYWYRQTLGQGPEFLTYFQNEAQLEKSRLLSDRFSAERPKGSFSTLEIQRTEQGDSAMYLCASSRSVGSGNNEQFFGPGTRLTVL.

The chain is built from TRBV4-2 and TRBJ2-7, with 10 bases identical to TRBD1. Germline V CDR1 and CDR2: LGHNA, YNFKEQ. CDR3 length equals 14 residues. J gave up 2 bases and V 7 bases, and 5 bases lay outside the gene matches. The CDR3 loop is CASNHGQGAYEQYF. The CDR3 DNA is TGTGCCAGCAACCACGGACAGGGGGCCTACGAGCAGTACTTC.

The V and J genes are TRBV28 and TRBJ2-3; D is undetermined. CDR3 size: 16 residues. The V and J ends lost 7 bases and 0 bases respectively, with 17 bases between them. Germline V lookup: CDR1 MDHEN, CDR2 SYDVKM. The CDR3 region is CASISSGITSTDTQYF. The CDR3 DNA follows: TGTGCCAGCATCTCATCGGGCATTACTAGCACAGATACGCAGTATTTT.

This clonotype came up a few times. V usage is TRBV7-9 and J usage is TRBJ2-2; 14 nucleotides agree with TRBD2. The V gene's germline CDR1 is SEHNR and CDR2 FQNEAQ (reference sequence). The ends lost 7 bases at V and 3 bases at J; junction bases unmatched: 4. The CDR3 length is 16 residues. The CDR3 DNA is TGTGCCAGCACCGGACTAGCGGGGGGATACACCGGGGAGCTGTTTTTT. As protein: CASTGLAGGYTGELFF. Complete variable domain (other parts from reference TRBV7-9 and TRBJ2-2): DTGVSQNPRHKITKRGQNVTFRCDPISEHNRLYWYRQTLGQGPEFLTYFQNEAQLEKSRLLSDRFSAERPKGSFSTLEIQRTEQGDSAMYLCASTGLAGGYTGELFFGEGSRLTVL.